Following are 13 T cell receptor beta chains from one sample sequenced in a study of blood T cell repertoires in COVID-19. Using immunoSEQ multiplex PCR, the repertoire was profiled, and TCRdb retains in-frame clones only, with some absent. The data hold roughly 68,000 clones, with 88% observed a single time. Material for sequencing was peripheral blood. These receptors all come from a woman aged 55-69 years with COVID-19, enrolled during active disease.

The chain's CDR3 is CSVLAGGASDTQYF. The CDR3 bases are TGCAGCGTTTTAGCGGGAGGGGCGTCAGATACGCAGTATTTT. The chain combines TRBV29-1 with TRBJ2-3; 11 bases are a match to TRBD2. V gave up 5 bases and J gave up 4 bases; unmatched junction bases: 5. This CDR3 spans 14 amino acids. Germline CDR1 is SQVTM and CDR2 is ANQGSEA.

As for this clone: Different DNA sequences within this sample yield the same CDR3. V usage is TRBV7-9 and J usage is TRBJ1-5; D remains unclear. This CDR3 has 12 amino acids. V was cut by 2 bases and J by 5 bases, with 4 bases left in between. Germline assignment: CDR1 SEHNR and CDR2 FQNEAQ (reference sequence). The CDR3 DNA sequence: TGTGCCAGCAGCTTACAGGATCAGCCCCAGCATTTT. Translated, it gives CASSLQDQPQHF. Based on the CDR3 plus reference TRBV7-9 and TRBJ1-5, the full variable domain is DTGVSQNPRHKITKRGQNVTFRCDPISEHNRLYWYRQTLGQGPEFLTYFQNEAQLEKSRLLSDRFSAERPKGSFSTLEIQRTEQGDSAMYLCASSLQDQPQHFGDGTRLSIL.

This clone occurred once. V usage is TRBV29-1 and J usage is TRBJ1-1; tentative D call: TRBD1 (6 bases). The CDR3 has 13 residues. V gave up 5 bases and J gave up 1 base, with 11 bases separating them. Per the germline V gene, CDR1 is SQVTM and CDR2 is ANQGSEA. In DNA, the CDR3 is TGCAGCGTTAGGTCACAGGGGAACACTGAAGCTTTCTTT. Encoded protein: CSVRSQGNTEAFF.

The chain employs TRBV5-6 and TRBJ2-5; 9 bases are shared with TRBD1. The ends lost 0 bases at V and 5 bases at J; junction bases unmatched: 2. The CDR3 has 14 residues. The germline CDR1 and CDR2 sequences are SGHDT and YYEEEE. In DNA form, the CDR3 reads TGTGCCAGCAGCTTGGGGACAGGGGAGGAGACCCAGTACTTC. Its protein is CASSLGTGEETQYF.

The chain joins TRBV12-5 to TRBJ1-5; 8 positions match TRBD1. The germline V gene encodes CDR1 LGHNT and CDR2 FRNRAP. The J segment lost 7 bases and the V segment lost 2 bases, leaving 4 bases of the junction unmatched. The length of the CDR3 is 14 residues. In nucleotides, the CDR3 is TGTGCTAGTGGTTTGCAGGGGGCAGGACAGCCCCAGCATTTT. Residues: CASGLQGAGQPQHF.

This clone was found a few times. The chain links TRBV2 to TRBJ1-1; D is ambiguous. CDR1 is SNHLY, CDR2 FYNNEI, per germline. The CDR3 loop spans 14 amino acids. Trimming removed 3 bases from V and 1 base from J, with 9 bases in between. Here the CDR3 DNA reads TGTGCCAGCAGTGACGCGCGAAAGAACACTGAAGCTTTCTTT. It specifies CASSDARKNTEAFF.

V and J are TRBV5-5 and TRBJ2-2; perhaps TRBD1 as D (5 bases). CDR1 and CDR2 (germline): SGHKS, YYEKEE (reference sequence). The V end lost 3 bases, the J end lost 3 bases, and 15 bases lay between the germline ends. The CDR3 runs 16 residues. CDR3: CASSSPQGRDTGELFF. The CDR3 DNA is TGTGCCAGCAGCTCCCCGCAGGGCAGAGACACCGGGGAGCTGTTTTTT.

This chain uses TRBV27 with TRBJ1-2; weak D call: TRBD1 (5 bases). The CDR3 is made up of 14 amino acids. Germline CDR1 is MNHEY and CDR2 is SMNVEV (reference sequence). The germline V and J ends were trimmed by 3 bases and 7 bases, with 15 bases remaining between them. CDR3 sequence: CASSLGTLTGGYTF. Written as DNA, the CDR3 is TGTGCCAGCAGTTTGGGGACTTTGACCGGTGGCTACACCTTC.

This clone was counted a single time. The V gene is TRBV11-3, the J gene TRBJ1-3; D unclear. Germline CDR1 and CDR2: SGHNT and YENEEA. This CDR3 is built from 14 residues. V lost 1 base and J lost 0, with 4 bases in between. CDR3 region: CASSLGGSGNTIYF. DNA of the CDR3: TGTGCCAGCAGCTTAGGAGGCTCTGGAAACACCATATATTTT.

This clone was counted a few times. J is TRBJ2-2 and V is TRBV7-8; D is possibly TRBD2 (7 bases). Trimming removed 1 base at V and 5 bases at J, with 11 bases between. Per the germline V gene, CDR1 is SGHVS and CDR2 is FQNEAQ. The CDR3 consists of 15 residues. In DNA form, the CDR3 reads TGTGCCAGCAGCTTAGGGACAGCGGGGACCGGGGAGCTGTTTTTT. Amino acid sequence: CASSLGTAGTGELFF.

This clone was picked up one time. This chain links TRBV28 with TRBJ1-5; 8 bases line up with TRBD1. CDR1 is MDHEN and CDR2 is SYDVKM in the germline V gene. This CDR3 has 14 amino acids. The CDR3 DNA sequence: TGTGTGAGTACGCAGGGGGCCGACAATCAGCCCCAGCATTTT. Amino acid sequence: CVSTQGADNQPQHF.

V gene TRBV28 combines with J gene TRBJ2-7, with a tentative D call TRBD2 (5 bases). The V end lost 4 bases, the J end lost 6 bases, and 22 bases lay between the germline ends. The germline gives CDR1 MDHEN, CDR2 SYDVKM. The CDR3 is 16 residues long. The CDR3 loop is CASSSPLTERGREQYF. The CDR3 DNA follows: TGTGCCAGCAGTTCCCCCCTCACAGAACGAGGGCGCGAGCAGTACTTC.

V usage is TRBV6-5 and J usage is TRBJ1-1; no clear D gene. V shed 0 bases and J shed 3 bases, with 11 bases lying between them. The CDR3 totals 15 residues. CDR1 is MNHEY and CDR2 is SVGAGI in the germline V gene. The CDR3 DNA reads TGTGCCAGCAGTTACTCCTTGACTTTAGACACTGAAGCTTTCTTT. Its protein is CASSYSLTLDTEAFF.